Listed below are T cell receptor beta chains from one sample, sequenced in a study of control samples from healthy donors and cancer patients. Data came from immunoSEQ multiplex PCR; TCRdb stores just in-frame clones and leaves some out. The sample includes 70,000 to 95,000 clones, roughly 93% seen only once; the top ten take roughly 1.2%. The sequencing sample was made of PBMCs. These receptors were obtained from a woman aged 40 to 50 with lung cancer. CDR3s include the opening cysteine and the closing phenylalanine or tryptophan. Each record gives: clone size, D gene, J gene, V gene, CDR3 length, CDR3 protein, CDR3 DNA. The D gene is left open where the match is weak. Expanded clones get a size class; other rows say once, few or many, or leave the size out.

NA TRBD1 TRBJ2-1 TRBV23-1 17 CASSQSRDSLNSHEQFF TGCGCCAGCAGTCAATCCCGGGACAGCTTAAATAGCCATGAGCAGTTCTTC
NA NA TRBJ1-2 TRBV18 13 CASSPQGNYGYTF TGTGCCAGCTCTCCGCAGGGAAACTATGGCTACACCTTC
NA NA TRBJ1-4 TRBV19 14 CASSMSINNEKLFF TGTGCCAGTAGTATGTCCATTAATAATGAAAAACTGTTTTTT
NA TRBD1 TRBJ1-1 TRBV7-7 15 CASSPEGARNTEAFF TGTGCTAGCAGCCCTGAGGGGGCAAGAAACACTGAAGCTTTCTTT
NA TRBD1 TRBJ1-2 TRBV12-3/TRBV12-4 13 CASSLRDRAGYTF TGTGCCAGCAGTTTAAGGGACAGGGCGGGCTACACCTTC
NA TRBD1 TRBJ1-4 TRBV5-1 14 CASSSPDRASGLFF TGCGCCAGCAGCTCCCCGGACAGGGCCAGCGGACTGTTTTTT
NA TRBD1 TRBJ1-6 TRBV19 16 CASSIDGTGDTSPLHF TGTGCCAGTAGTATAGATGGCACAGGGGATACCTCACCCCTCCACTTT
NA NA TRBJ1-5 TRBV19 15 CASSIGGLSNQPQHF TGTGCCAGTAGTATTGGCGGTCTTAGCAATCAGCCCCAGCATTTT
NA NA TRBJ1-3 TRBV10-3 15 CAISGGGNSGNTIYF TGTGCCATCAGTGGGGGTGGTAACTCTGGAAACACCATATATTTT
once NA TRBJ2-2 TRBV6-5 11 CASRDTGELFF TGTGCCAGCAGGGACACCGGGGAGCTGTTTTTT
NA NA TRBJ2-1 TRBV19 13 CASSMGGYNEQFF TGTGCCAGTAGTATGGGGGGTTACAATGAGCAGTTCTTC
once NA TRBJ1-1 TRBV18 15 CASSPGTPEYTEAFF TGTGCCAGCTCACCCGGGACACCGGAGTATACTGAAGCTTTCTTT
NA NA TRBJ2-5 TRBV5-4 13 CASSLGAEETQYF TGTGCCAGCAGCTTAGGGGCAGAAGAGACCCAGTACTTC
NA NA TRBJ1-3 TRBV15 16 CATSRDGPISGNTIYF TGTGCCACCAGCAGGGACGGGCCGATCTCTGGAAACACCATATATTTT
NA TRBD1 TRBJ1-1 TRBV4-1 15 CASSQLQGSITEAFF TGCGCCAGCAGCCAGCTACAGGGGAGTATAACTGAAGCTTTCTTT
NA NA TRBJ1-1 TRBV3-1/TRBV3-2 14 CASSFRTVNTEAFF TGTGCCAGCAGCTTCAGGACGGTGAACACTGAAGCTTTCTTT
NA TRBD1 TRBJ1-2 TRBV9 17 CASSDQGQGLINYGYTF TGTGCCAGCAGCGACCAAGGACAGGGCCTAATTAACTATGGCTACACCTTC
NA NA TRBJ2-7 TRBV7-3 15 CASSLGSPGNYEQYF TGTGCCAGCAGCCTCGGGTCCCCGGGGAACTACGAGCAGTACTTC
NA NA TRBJ1-1 TRBV5-4 15 CASSLNGVRYVEAFF TGTGCCAGCAGCTTGAATGGTGTTCGGTATGTTGAAGCTTTCTTT
NA NA TRBJ2-5 TRBV9 17 CASSAPTSGLDRETQYF TGTGCCAGCAGCGCTCCTACGTCGGGGCTAGACCGCGAGACCCAGTACTTC
NA TRBD2 TRBJ2-1 TRBV4-1 19 CASSQLGLAGGNYNEEQFF TGCGCCAGCAGCCAATTGGGACTAGCGGGGGGGAATTACAATGAAGAGCAGTTCTTC
NA NA TRBJ1-3 TRBV28 16 CASSLGGGFSGNTIYF TGTGCCAGCAGCCTCGGCGGCGGGTTCTCTGGAAACACCATATATTTT
NA NA TRBJ1-1 TRBV6-5 13 CASSLGVNTEAFF TGTGCCAGCAGTTTGGGGGTGAACACTGAAGCTTTCTTT
NA NA TRBJ1-6 TRBV5-1 15 CASNKDSLYNSPLHF TGCGCCAGCAATAAGGACAGCCTCTATAATTCACCCCTCCACTTT
NA NA TRBJ1-1 TRBV2 14 CASREAGFNTEAFF TGTGCCAGCAGGGAGGCAGGATTTAACACTGAAGCTTTCTTT
NA NA TRBJ1-3 TRBV28 18 CAITGWTSTFNSGNTIYF TGTGCCATCACGGGCTGGACATCAACTTTCAACTCTGGAAACACCATATATTTT
NA NA TRBJ2-3 TRBV2 13 CASSALGMDTQYF TGTGCCAGCAGTGCCCTAGGCATGGATACGCAGTATTTT
NA NA TRBJ2-5 TRBV3-1/TRBV3-2 12 CASSQVGETQYF TGTGCCAGCAGCCAAGTGGGAGAGACCCAGTACTTC